The 16 T cell receptor beta chains below were found in one sample sequenced in a study of T cell responses to AZD1222 COVID-19 vaccine. Profiling relied on immunoSEQ multiplex PCR, and the TCRdb table lists in-frame clones only, not all of them. The table lists roughly 60,000 clones, about 79% of them singletons, with roughly 20% in the top ten. The source material was peripheral blood, sampled on day 0 of AZD1222 vaccination. Receptors were obtained from an adult in good health.

The chain combines TRBV7-3 with TRBJ2-1; tentatively, D is TRBD2 (6 bases). V lost 0 bases, J lost 15 bases, and 21 bases lay in between. Looked up from germline, CDR1 is SGHTA and CDR2 is FQGTGA. The CDR3 consists of 15 residues. Here the CDR3 reads CASSLTPGSREVRFF. CDR3 coding DNA: TGTGCCAGCAGCTTAACGCCGGGGTCGCGGGAAGTCCGGTTCTTC.

V is TRBV7-2 and J is TRBJ2-5, with D perhaps TRBD1 (6 bases). The germline V and J ends were trimmed by 5 bases and 1 base, with 11 bases remaining between them. Per the germline V gene, CDR1 is SGHTA and CDR2 is FQGNSA. CDR3 length: 14 residues. The CDR3 sequence: CASSLRGSQETQYF. For the CDR3, the DNA is TGTGCCAGCAGCCTGAGGGGGAGCCAAGAGACCCAGTACTTC.

In this sample, this clone turned up a few times. The rearrangement links TRBV5-6 to TRBJ2-5, with unresolved D. Trimming removed 2 bases at V and 3 bases at J, with 11 bases between. Per the germline V gene, CDR1 is SGHDT and CDR2 is YYEEEE. The CDR3 contains 14 residues. For the CDR3, the DNA is TGTGCCAGCAGCTTAGGACCGCAGGAAGAGACCCAGTACTTC. Its translation: CASSLGPQEETQYF. Full variable domain (rest looked up from reference TRBV5-6 and TRBJ2-5): DAGVTQSPTHLIKTRGQQVTLRCSPKSGHDTVSWYQQALGQGPQFIFQYYEEEERQRGNFPDRFSGHQFPNYSSELNVNALLLGDSALYLCASSLGPQEETQYFGPGTRLLVL.

This rearrangement joins TRBV6-5 to TRBJ2-7; 7 bases are shared with TRBD2. The CDR3 loop spans 15 amino acids. From germline, CDR1 is MNHEY and CDR2 SVGAGI. Trimming cost V 6 bases and J 9 bases; bases outside gene matches: 17. DNA for the CDR3: TGTGCCAGCAGCCCCACTGGCGCGGGAGACTCCGGGCAGTACGTC. It is translated as CASSPTGAGDSGQYV.

The sample holds a few counts of this clone. The rearrangement links TRBV6-5 to TRBJ1-2, with D perhaps matching TRBD1 (5 bases). CDR3 length: 14 amino acids. Trimming pared 5 bases from V and 2 bases from J, leaving 12 bases between. Germline V gene data show CDR1 as MNHEY and CDR2 as SVGAGI. The CDR3 sequence: CASSTGESNYGYTF. DNA for the CDR3: TGTGCCAGCAGTACAGGAGAAAGCAACTATGGCTACACCTTC.

The chain is built from TRBV18 and TRBJ2-5; maybe TRBD2 (5 bases). Deletions cut 2 bases from V and 2 bases from J, with 18 bases between. There are 17 residues in the CDR3. The germline gives CDR1 KGHSH, CDR2 LQKENI. Here the CDR3 reads CASSPVGVREKQETQYF. The CDR3 DNA is TGTGCCAGCTCACCAGTGGGTGTGAGGGAGAAGCAAGAGACCCAGTACTTC.

This clone was seen more than once but under ten times. This rearrangement joins TRBV6-5 to TRBJ2-7; D possibly corresponds to TRBD1 (6 bases). Germline-derived CDR1 and CDR2 are MNHEY and SVGAGI. This CDR3 has 15 residues. V lost 0 bases, J lost 4 bases, and 13 bases lay in between. The CDR3 nucleotides read TGTGCCAGCAGTTACTCCGCCCAGGGGCCATACGAGCAGTACGTC. This gives the protein CASSYSAQGPYEQYV.

The chain is built from TRBV7-2 and TRBJ2-7; a weak D match, TRBD1 (6 bases). The CDR3 length is 15 residues. V lost 1 base and J lost 2, with 12 bases in between. The germline V gene has CDR1 SGHTA and CDR2 FQGNSA. Written as DNA, the CDR3 is TGTGCCAGCAGCTTAGAGGGGGACCTTGCCTACGAGCAGTACGTC. It yields the protein CASSLEGDLAYEQYV.

V and J are TRBV6-5 and TRBJ1-4, with a possible D match to TRBD1 (6 bases). The CDR3 contains 14 residues. The V gene's germline CDR1 is MNHEY and CDR2 SVGAGI. V lost 10 bases and J 1 base, leaving 13 bases between the germline ends. The CDR3 region is CATFLGGTNEKLFF. The CDR3 coding sequence is TGTGCCACCTTCCTAGGGGGAACTAATGAAAAACTGTTTTTT.

The chain is built from TRBV11-3 and TRBJ2-3; D might be TRBD1 (5 bases). Germline-derived CDR1 and CDR2 are SGHNT and YENEEA. Trimming took 3 bases from V and 6 from J, leaving 16 bases between them. This CDR3 spans 15 amino acids. The CDR3 is CASSLSQASADTQYF. The DNA of the CDR3 is TGTGCCAGCAGCTTGTCACAGGCCAGCGCGGATACGCAGTATTTT.

The chain has TRBV6-5 and TRBJ2-3; TRBD1 or TRBD2 may be the D gene (5 bases each). The germline CDR1 and CDR2 sequences are MNHEY and SVGAGI. The CDR3 has 16 residues. Trimming removed 0 bases at V and 1 base at J, with 11 bases between. CDR3 residues: CASSYSTLGGTDTQYF. The DNA of the CDR3 is TGTGCCAGCAGTTACTCAACACTAGGGGGCACAGATACGCAGTATTTT.

This chain joins TRBV2 and TRBJ2-5; D unclear. From germline, CDR1 is SNHLY and CDR2 FYNNEI. Trimming stripped 5 bases from V and 0 bases from J, with 10 bases between. The CDR3 totals 14 residues. The CDR3 DNA sequence: TGTGCCAGCAGTCCAGATTCGTACCAAGAGACCCAGTACTTC. It specifies CASSPDSYQETQYF.

The V gene is TRBV5-1, the J gene TRBJ2-2; 7 bases agree with TRBD2. V lost 5 bases, J lost 8 bases, and 3 bases stayed unmatched. Germline V gene lookup returns CDR1 SGHRS and CDR2 YFSETQ. The CDR3 totals 12 residues. The CDR3 nucleotides are TGCGCCAGCAGTCTAGCGGAGGGGGAGCTGTTTTTT. This encodes CASSLAEGELFF.

V and J are TRBV2 and TRBJ2-1, with TRBD2 as a possible D gene (5 bases). Trimming pared 7 bases from V and 9 bases from J, leaving 13 bases between. Germline loops: CDR1 SNHLY, CDR2 FYNNEI. The CDR3 has 12 residues. The CDR3 sequence is CASTPSGSEQFF. The DNA of the CDR3 is TGTGCCAGCACTCCGAGTGGGAGTGAGCAGTTCTTC.

The chain employs TRBV9 and TRBJ1-2; a weak D match, TRBD1 (6 bases). The CDR3 spans 14 residues. V was trimmed by 3 bases and J by 6 bases, leaving 15 bases between them. Germline lookup yields CDR1 SGDLS and CDR2 YYNGEE. The CDR3 sequence is CASSDIGGFDGYTF. For the CDR3, the DNA is TGTGCCAGCAGCGATATAGGGGGATTCGATGGCTACACCTTC.

The CDR3 DNA reads TGTGCCAGCAGCCAAGCGACAGGGGGCGGTGAAAAACTGTTTTTT. It specifies CASSQATGGGEKLFF. This chain links TRBV14 with TRBJ1-4; 10 bases align to TRBD1. This CDR3 comprises 15 residues. After removal of 1 base from V and 7 bases from J, the junction contained 3 bases not matched to a gene. Germline V lookup: CDR1 SGHDN, CDR2 FVKESK.